A selection of T cell receptor beta chains follows, all from one sample in a study of T cells in Graves' hyperthyroidism and ophthalmopathy. TCRdb fed the multiplex PCR reads into MiXCR, producing one record per CDR3 protein. The sample includes about half a million distinct CDR3 sequences, approximately 25% of them seen just once. Specimen: blood. The receptors derive from a woman in her 30s with Graves' ophthalmopathy. CDR3s include the opening cysteine and the closing phenylalanine or tryptophan. The D gene is left open where the match is weak. Some rows have no size entry. The others give once, few or many, or a class for an expanded clone.

>NA|TRBV7-9|many|TRBJ2-7
CASSLTMLEQYF
TGTGCCAGCAGCTTAACCATGCTCGAGCAGTACTTC
>NA|TRBV6-5|many|TRBJ1-1
CASSYGRSQMNTEAFF
TGTGCCAGCAGTTACGGCAGATCACAAATGAACACTGAAGCTTTCTTT
>NA|TRBV6-1|NA|TRBJ2-5
CASSDYRGSQETQCF
TGTGCCAGCAGTGACTATAGGGGGAGCCAAGAGACCCAGTGCTTC
>NA|TRBV19|many|TRBJ2-7
CASSYRDSGSYEQYF
TGTGCCAGTAGTTACCGGGACTCAGGCTCCTACGAGCAGTACTTC
>TRBD2|TRBV12-3/TRBV12-4|once|TRBJ2-7
CASSFFPRGTKPYEQYF
TGTGCCAGCAGCTTTTTTCCACGAGGGACTAAACCCTACGAGCAGTACTTC
>NA|TRBV5-1|few|TRBJ2-5
CASQRTSAGSLQETQYF
TGCGCCAGTCAAAGGACGTCGGCGGGGTCCCTACAAGAGACCCAGTACTTC
>NA|TRBV28|NA|TRBJ2-2
CASSYTSVGNTGELFF
TGTGCCAGCAGCTACACGTCAGTGGGGAACACCGGGGAGCTGTTTTTT
>NA|TRBV6-1|many|TRBJ1-2
CASSERVTNYGYTF
TGTGCCAGCAGTGAACGAGTCACTAACTATGGCTACACCTTC
>TRBD1|TRBV6-5|many|TRBJ2-5
CASSPQTGYETQYF
TGTGCCAGCAGTCCGCAGACAGGGTATGAGACCCAGTACTTC
>NA|TRBV4-1|many|TRBJ2-7
CASSQADRSYEQYF
TGCGCCAGCAGCCAAGCAGACAGGTCCTACGAGCAGTACTTC
>NA|TRBV20-1|NA|TRBJ1-3
CSSGTTSGNTIYF
TGCAGCTCAGGGACGACATCGGGAAACACCATATATTTT
>NA|TRBV12-3/TRBV12-4|many|TRBJ2-5
CASSLALNREGETQYF
TGTGCCAGCAGTTTAGCGCTAAACAGGGAGGGCGAGACCCAGTACTTC
>NA|TRBV7-2|NA|TRBJ2-2
CASSLAWLTNTGELFF
TGTGCCAGCAGCTTAGCATGGCTAACGAACACCGGGGAGCTGTTTTTT
>TRBD2|TRBV29-1|NA|TRBJ2-7
CSVSTAGDGEQYF
TGCAGCGTTTCGACGGCGGGAGATGGTGAGCAGTACTTC
>NA|TRBV12-3/TRBV12-4|many|TRBJ2-7
CASSFSGRIHEQYF
TGTGCCAGCAGTTTCTCAGGGCGCATCCACGAGCAGTACTTC
>NA|TRBV14|many|TRBJ1-1
CASSQVLDTEAFF
TGTGCCAGCAGCCAAGTATTGGACACTGAAGCTTTCTTT
>TRBD1|TRBV10-3|NA|TRBJ1-1
CAISGPGQGREAFF
TGTGCCATCAGTGGGCCGGGACAGGGGCGTGAAGCTTTCTTT
>NA|TRBV6-1|NA|TRBJ1-2
CASSDGGEYGYTF
TGTGCCAGCAGTGATGGGGGGGAATATGGCTACACCTTC
>NA|TRBV7-2|many|TRBJ1-1
CASSLAINTEAFF
TGTGCCAGCAGCTTAGCGATAAACACTGAAGCTTTCTTT
>NA|TRBV10-3|NA|TRBJ2-5
CAISRQEYQETQYF
TGTGCCATCAGTCGACAGGAGTACCAAGAGACCCAGTACTTC